This T cell receptor beta chain was identified in a study of cytomegalovirus exposure and HLA in healthy donors. Study-level findings and limits: Most subjects' HLA-A and HLA-B alleles were reportedly predicted from TCR beta sequences. As a later analysis revealed, the rate of TCR association differed by HLA locus, with DRB1 most and HLA-C fewest. Specific recognition of CMV antigens was confirmed in vitro for a few chains (all CMV-associated).

For this clone: Its antigen is unknown.

PCR used 60 Vbeta primers and 13 Jbeta primers. Measured with immunoSEQ multiplex PCR; TCRdb has only the in-frame clones, and not every one. The sample consists of about 190,000 clones, 70% to 75% of them appearing once. Losses at the gene ends were 4 bases for V and 6 bases for J; bases not matched to a gene: 7. This CDR3 has 15 residues. The germline V gene has CDR1 SGDLS and CDR2 YYNGEE. Everyone who donated was a healthy bone marrow donor. This receptor was taken from a man aged 25 to 40 in good health and CMV-seropositive. The V and J genes are TRBV9 and TRBJ2-2; TRBD2 matches 9 bases. Source material: PBMCs. The CDR3 loop is CASSQRGEAAGELFF. The CDR3 DNA follows: TGTGCCAGCAGCCAGCGGGGGGAGGCGGCCGGGGAGCTGTTTTTT.